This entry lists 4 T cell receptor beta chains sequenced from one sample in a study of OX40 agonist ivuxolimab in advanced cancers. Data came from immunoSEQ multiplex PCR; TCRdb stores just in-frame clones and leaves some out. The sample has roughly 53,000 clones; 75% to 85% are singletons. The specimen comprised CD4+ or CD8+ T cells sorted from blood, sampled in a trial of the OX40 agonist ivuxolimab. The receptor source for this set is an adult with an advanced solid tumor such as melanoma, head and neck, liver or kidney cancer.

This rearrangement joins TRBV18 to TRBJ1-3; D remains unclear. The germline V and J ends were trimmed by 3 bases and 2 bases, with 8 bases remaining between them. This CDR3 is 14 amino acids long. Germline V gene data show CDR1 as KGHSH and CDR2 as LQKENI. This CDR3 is CASSPVDAGNTIYF. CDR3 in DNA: TGTGCCAGCTCACCGGTAGATGCTGGAAACACCATATATTTT.

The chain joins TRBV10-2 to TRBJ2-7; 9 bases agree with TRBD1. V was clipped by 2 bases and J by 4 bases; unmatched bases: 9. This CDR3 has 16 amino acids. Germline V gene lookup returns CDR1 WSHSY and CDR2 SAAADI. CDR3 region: CASSEIRDRARYEQYF. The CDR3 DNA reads TGCGCCAGCAGTGAGATCCGGGACAGGGCCCGATACGAGCAGTACTTC.

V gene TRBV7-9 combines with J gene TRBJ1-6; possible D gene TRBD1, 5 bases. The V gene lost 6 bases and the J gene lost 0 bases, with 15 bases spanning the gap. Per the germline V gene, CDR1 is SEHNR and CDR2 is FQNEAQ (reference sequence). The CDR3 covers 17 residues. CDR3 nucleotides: TGTGCCAGCAGAACGAATTTAGGGACCTCCTATAATTCACCCCTCCACTTT. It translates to CASRTNLGTSYNSPLHF. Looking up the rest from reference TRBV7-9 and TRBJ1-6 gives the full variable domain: DTGVSQNPRHKITKRGQNVTFRCDPISEHNRLYWYRQTLGQGPEFLTYFQNEAQLEKSRLLSDRFSAERPKGSFSTLEIQRTEQGDSAMYLCASRTNLGTSYNSPLHFGNGTRLTVT.

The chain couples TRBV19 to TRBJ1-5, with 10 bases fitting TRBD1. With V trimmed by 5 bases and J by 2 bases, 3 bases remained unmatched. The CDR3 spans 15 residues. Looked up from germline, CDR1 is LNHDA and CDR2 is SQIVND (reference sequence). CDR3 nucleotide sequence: TGTGCCAGTAGTCAGGGACAGGGGCGCAATCAGCCCCAGCATTTT. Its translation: CASSQGQGRNQPQHF.